Given below is one TCR beta chain in context. These data are taken from a study of blood T cell repertoires in COVID-19. Study at large: Samples of COVID-19 (acute and convalescent) were obtained from the United States, Italy and Spain. In each case, the material was cDNA or gDNA derived from T cells, B-cell-depleted T cells, or PBMCs.

The CDR3 covers 17 residues. Germline CDR1 reads SGHDN; CDR2 reads FVKESK. V lost 2 bases and J lost 2, with 18 bases in between. Adults between about 18 and 95 years of age took part from under 30 US areas. Assay: immunoSEQ multiplex PCR; the TCRdb copy retains only in-frame clones and omits some. The sample carries roughly 400,000 clones, approximately 86% recorded once. Sequenced: PBMCs or T cells enriched from blood (not recorded which). The origin of this receptor is a woman in her thirties or forties with acute COVID-19. J is TRBJ1-2 and V is TRBV14, with no clear D. The CDR3 is CASSQILQSQLNYGYTF. The CDR3 bases are TGTGCCAGCAGCCAAATTTTACAGAGCCAACTGAACTATGGCTACACCTTC. Full variable domain (rest looked up from reference TRBV14 and TRBJ1-2): EAGVTQFPSHSVIEKGQTVTLRCDPISGHDNLYWYRRVMGKEIKFLLHFVKESKQDESGMPNNRFLAERTGGTYSTLKVQPAELEDSGVYFCASSQILQSQLNYGYTFGSGTRLTVV.